The present TCR beta chain was sequenced within a study of early T cells in non-severe SARS-CoV-2 infection. Findings and limits, study-wide: Anti-spike CD8 specificities were favored by VDJdb matching, whose results missed private and CD4 specificities.

This clonotype is a singleton in its sample. Its antigen is still unknown. This clone may be a read error of a much larger clone one base away. In the library, individual cDNA molecules carried attached unique molecular identifiers. TCRdb re-analysed the 5' RACE reads in MiXCR, keeping a single row per CDR3 protein. The sample records some 80,000 distinct CDR3 sequences, roughly an eighth being singletons. The CDR3 has 15 residues. The germline V and J ends were trimmed by 0 bases and 6 bases, with 13 bases remaining between them. From germline, CDR1 is SGHRS and CDR2 YFSETQ. The chain joins TRBV5-1 to TRBJ2-1, with D possibly TRBD1 on 6 matching bases. The specimen was whole blood. The origin of this receptor is an adult who was a healthcare worker with PCR-confirmed SARS-CoV-2 infection or an uninfected control (not recorded which). CDR3 DNA sequence: TGCGCCAGCAGCTTGGTTCAGGGGTCGCGCAATGAGCAGTTCTTC. Translated: CASSLVQGSRNEQFF.